Reported below is one T cell receptor beta chain. Its antigen is currently unknown. This sample is part of a study of CD8+ T cells in alopecia areata. Germline V gives CDR1 MGHRA, CDR2 YSYEKL. The V and J ends lost 4 bases and 5 bases respectively, with 17 bases between them. This CDR3 comprises 15 residues. Treatment here: oral pan-JAK inhibitor, 5-10 mg twice daily. Extracted from the samples, RNA was reverse transcribed into cDNA to serve as the sequencing template. Sequencing used immunoSEQ multiplex PCR; TCRdb keeps in-frame clones, though not all of them. The table has about 300,000 clones, about three fifths seen once. Study-level results: While patients received tofacitinib, many expanded lesional clones remained present in scalp and blood. The study found tofacitinib significantly decreased scalp clonality and expanded CD8+ clones among the top 100.

The sequencing here drew on CD4+ T cells sorted from blood, taken at week 24, from a patient treated with tofacitinib. The V and J genes are TRBV4-1 and TRBJ1-2; the D gene is possibly TRBD1 (6 bases). The receptor was isolated from a human donor with alopecia areata. CDR3 loop: CASSLDSNLGYGYTF. CDR3 in DNA: TGCGCCAGCAGCCTGGACAGTAACCTTGGGTATGGCTACACCTTC.